Listed here are 17 T cell receptor beta chains from one sample, sequenced in a study of neurological immune-mediated disorders. TCRdb passed the 5' RACE reads through MiXCR, listing each CDR3 protein once. The sample lists 13,000 to 15,000 distinct CDR3 sequences; less than 15% were seen once. Specimen: CD8+ T cells from blood. All receptors come from a female donor with HTLV-1-associated myelopathy (HAM/TSP).

This clonotype was recorded many times. The V and J genes are TRBV4-2 and TRBJ2-7; TRBD1 agrees at 10 bases. Germline-derived CDR1 and CDR2 are LGHNA and YNFKEQ. V trimming: 0 bases; J trimming: 7 bases; junction bases outside the gene matches: 9. This CDR3 has 16 residues. The CDR3 spells CASSQDRGTGAREQYF. CDR3 DNA: TGTGCCAGCAGCCAAGATCGGGGGACAGGGGCAAGGGAGCAGTACTTC.

This clonotype was found many times. J is TRBJ1-1 and V is TRBV9, with D possibly TRBD1 on 6 matching bases. This CDR3 contains 14 residues. Deletions cut 0 bases from V and 2 bases from J, with 8 bases between. Germline V gives CDR1 SGDLS, CDR2 YYNGEE. The DNA of the CDR3 is TGTGCCAGCAGCGTAGAGGGGGACAACACTGAAGCTTTCTTT. Translated: CASSVEGDNTEAFF.

Points on this clonotype: A read error may be the cause here, since a much bigger clone is one base away. This rearrangement joins TRBV4-3 to TRBJ2-7, with 8 bases that match TRBD2. The CDR3 extends over 17 amino acids. V shed 1 base, J shed 0 bases, and the junction held 8 bases outside the gene matches. From germline, CDR1 is LGHNA and CDR2 YSLEER. The CDR3 DNA sequence: TGCGCCAGCAGCCAAGCTGCGGGGGGCCATGTCTCCTACGAGCAGTACTTC. Translated: CASSQAAGGHVSYEQYF.

This clonotype is medium-sized within its sample. The junction does not match germline at one end; this may be a read error. The V and J genes are TRBV12-3 or TRBV12-4 and TRBJ2-7; 9 bases agree with TRBD1. The CDR3 totals 14 residues. CDR3 residues: CASSSRDRVFEQYF. The CDR3 region has the DNA TGTGCCAGTAGTTCCCGGGACAGGGTGTTCGAGCAGTACTTC.

This clonotype was counted at least ten times. V gene TRBV12-3 or TRBV12-4 combines with J gene TRBJ2-1, with 7 positions matching TRBD2. The CDR3 length is 13 residues. The V segment lost 6 bases and the J segment 4 bases; nucleotides outside the gene matches: 3. As DNA, the CDR3 is TGTGCCAGCAGGGCGGGAGAGTACAATGAGCAGTTCTTC. As protein: CASRAGEYNEQFF.

This clonotype was counted many times. The V gene is TRBV5-1, the J gene TRBJ2-2; D is unresolved. CDR3 length: 16 residues. The V end was cut by 3 bases, the J end by 1 base, with 13 bases between. The germline gives CDR1 SGHRS, CDR2 YFSETQ. The CDR3 bases are TGCGCCAGCAGCTACAACAGTCTAGGGAACACCGGGGAGCTGTTTTTT. It encodes CASSYNSLGNTGELFF.

This clonotype was counted ten times or more. V usage is TRBV11-2 and J usage is TRBJ2-2, with D unresolved. The CDR3 length is 14 residues. The V end was cut by 3 bases, the J end by 0 bases, with 5 bases between. Germline values: CDR1 SGHAT, CDR2 FQNNGV. CDR3 amino acids: CASSFPANTGELFF. CDR3 coding DNA: TGTGCCAGCAGCTTCCCCGCGAACACCGGGGAGCTGTTTTTT.

This clonotype was recorded many times. The rearrangement links TRBV3-1 to TRBJ2-5, with D possibly TRBD1 on 6 matching bases. Trimming took 4 bases from V and 2 from J, leaving 14 bases between them. Looked up from germline, CDR1 is LGHDT and CDR2 is YNNKEL (reference sequence). The CDR3 loop spans 15 amino acids. CDR3 in DNA: TGTGCCAGCAGCCCAGGGGTCACCCCGCAAGAGACCCAGTACTTC. Its translation is CASSPGVTPQETQYF.

Only a few counts were recorded for this clonotype. The chain uses TRBV25-1 and TRBJ2-7; 8 bases fit TRBD2. Germline lookup yields CDR1 MGHDK and CDR2 SYGVNS. CDR3 size: 14 residues. The trim removed 1 base at V and 2 bases at J, leaving 1 base unmatched. The CDR3 region is CASSESGGAYEQYF. DNA of the CDR3: TGTGCCAGCAGTGAATCCGGGGGGGCCTACGAGCAGTACTTC.

In its sample, this clonotype ranks as large (0.1 to 1%). This sequence joins TRBV7-2 and TRBJ2-1; D is uncertain. This CDR3 has 12 residues. Trimming left V 0 bases short and J 4 bases short, with 1 base between. CDR1 is SGHTA and CDR2 is FQGNSA in the germline V gene. CDR3: CASSLAYNEQFF. DNA for the CDR3: TGTGCCAGCAGCTTAGCGTACAATGAGCAGTTCTTC. Together with reference TRBV7-2 and TRBJ2-1, the CDR3 gives the full variable domain: GAGVSQSPSNKVTEKGKDVELRCDPISGHTALYWYRQSLGQGLEFLIYFQGNSAPDKSGLPSDRFSAERTGGSVSTLTIQRTQQEDSAVYLCASSLAYNEQFFGPGTRLTVL.

This clonotype was counted many times. V gene TRBV5-1 combines with J gene TRBJ2-7; the D is unclear. CDR3 length: 16 residues. Trimming shortened V by 3 bases and J by 1 base, and 17 bases separated the two germline ends. CDR1 and CDR2 from the germline V gene are SGHRS and YFSETQ. The CDR3 bases are TGCGCCAGCAGCTCCGATCAGGCTTCAATGTCCTACGAGCAGTACTTC. As protein: CASSSDQASMSYEQYF.

This clonotype is classed as hyperexpanded. The V and J genes are TRBV20-1 and TRBJ1-2; D is undetermined. This CDR3 has 14 amino acids. Looked up from germline, CDR1 is DFQATT and CDR2 is SNEGSKA (reference sequence). V was pared by 6 bases and J by 5 bases, with 19 bases between. CDR3 loop: CSAHNLDGGYGYTF. Here the CDR3 DNA reads TGCAGTGCCCACAACCTTGACGGTGGGTATGGCTACACCTTC.

This clonotype occurred many times. The chain uses TRBV5-6 and TRBJ2-3; D perhaps matches TRBD1 (5 bases). With 0 bases removed from V and 1 base from J, the gap between germline ends came to 12 bases. Per the germline V gene, CDR1 is SGHDT and CDR2 is YYEEEE. The CDR3 length is 16 residues. This CDR3 reads CASSLGPDIGTDTQYF. The DNA of the CDR3 is TGTGCCAGCAGCTTGGGACCGGACATTGGCACAGATACGCAGTATTTT.

This clonotype has at least ten counts. V usage is TRBV27 and J usage is TRBJ2-7; 7 bases match TRBD1. The J segment lost 4 bases and the V segment lost 0 bases, leaving 3 bases of the junction unmatched. This CDR3 has 14 residues. In germline, CDR1 is MNHEY, CDR2 SMNVEV (reference sequence). The CDR3 here is CASSLSGGGYEQYF. The CDR3 DNA follows: TGTGCCAGCAGTTTATCAGGGGGCGGTTACGAGCAGTACTTC.

The rearrangement links TRBV11-2 to TRBJ2-1; TRBD2 matches 7 bases. The CDR3 contains 13 residues. The V gene's germline CDR1 is SGHAT and CDR2 FQNNGV. In DNA form, the CDR3 reads TGTACCAACAGCTTAGGAACTAGCGAGGTGCAGTTCTTC. Protein sequence: CTNSLGTSEVQFF.

This clonotype was seen repeatedly, ten times or more. The rearrangement uses TRBV7-8 and TRBJ1-5; D not certain. V lost 4 bases, J lost 5 bases, and 9 bases lay in between. The germline V gene has CDR1 SGHVS and CDR2 FQNEAQ. The CDR3 runs to 13 residues. The CDR3 region is CASSSDGYQPQHF. DNA of the CDR3: TGTGCCAGCAGCTCGGACGGATATCAGCCCCAGCATTTT.

This clonotype has ten or more counts. J is TRBJ2-7 and V is TRBV5-6; D is ambiguous. V was shortened by 2 bases and J by 2 bases, with 11 bases between the two germline ends. CDR3 size: 14 residues. Germline V gene lookup returns CDR1 SGHDT and CDR2 YYEEEE. The CDR3 reads CASSFSRSTYEQYF. The CDR3 nucleotides are TGTGCCAGCAGCTTTTCCAGGTCAACCTACGAGCAGTACTTC.